These T cell receptor beta chains were read from a single sample in a study of cytomegalovirus exposure and HLA in healthy donors. Libraries were prepared by immunoSEQ multiplex PCR; TCRdb keeps only in-frame clonotypes and omits some of them. The sample's table shows tens of thousands of clones. The sample consisted of PBMCs. The receptor source for this set is a middle-aged man in good health and CMV-seronegative. Both conserved end residues are part of each CDR3. A D gene is named only where the DNA matches it firmly.

TRBJ1-2,TRBV9,TRBD1,TGTGCCAGCAGCCCGCGGACAGGGGGAGACTATGGCTACACCTTC,CASSPRTGGDYGYTF
TRBJ1-1,TRBV28,TRBD1,TGTGCCAGCAGGTCCCCTGGGGAAATACAGGGGGCCTTTGAAGCTTTCTTT,CASRSPGEIQGAFEAFF
TRBJ2-2,TRBV7-2,TRBD2,TGTGCCAGCAGCTTATGGGCGACTAGCGGGGGGGGGAACACCGGGGAGCTGTTTTTT,CASSLWATSGGGNTGELFF
TRBJ2-5,TRBV5-1,NA,TGCGCCAGCAGCAGTTCCGGGACTCTCTCCCAAGAGACCCAGTACTTC,CASSSSGTLSQETQYF
TRBJ2-1,TRBV7-9,NA,TGTGCCAGCAGCCAGACCCAGGGGGGAGGTTCCTACAATGAGCAGTTCTTC,CASSQTQGGGSYNEQFF
TRBJ2-3,TRBV2,TRBD2,TGTGCCAGCAGGGGGGTACTAGCGGGGTTTCAAGATACGCAGTATTTT,CASRGVLAGFQDTQYF
TRBJ2-5,TRBV4-1,NA,TGCGCCAGCAGCCAACTTCCCGGGACACGATGGGAGACCCAGTACTTC,CASSQLPGTRWETQYF
TRBJ2-5,TRBV7-2,TRBD2,TGTGCCAGCAGCCTTGCGGGAGCGGGGGACGGCGAGACCCAGTACTTC,CASSLAGAGDGETQYF
TRBJ2-1,TRBV4-1,NA,TGCGCCAGCAGCCAAGCCCCCCAGGGAACAGGCTACAATGAGCAGTTCTTC,CASSQAPQGTGYNEQFF
TRBJ1-1,TRBV11-3,NA,TGTGCCAGCAGCTTAGATTGGAGATCTGAAGCTTTCTTT,CASSLDWRSEAFF